Described below is a single T cell receptor (beta chain) sequence and its context. Its antigen is as yet unknown. The sample is drawn from a study of cytomegalovirus exposure and HLA in healthy donors. Study-level results: One later analysis, an examination of the 120 validation repertoires, found that first-cohort TCR clusters tended to co-occur in them. CMV antigen specificity of three CMV-associated chains was confirmed in vitro.

The repertoire was sequenced with immunoSEQ multiplex PCR; TCRdb's copy has only in-frame clones and lacks some. The sample yields some 170,000 clones, approximately 86% seen once. The sequence was collected from a woman aged 18-30 years in good health and CMV-seronegative. Input material: PBMCs.

This CDR3 reads CASTGTAVPYGYTF. In DNA form, the CDR3 reads TGTGCCAGTACCGGGACAGCTGTACCTTATGGCTACACCTTC. This chain links TRBV19 with TRBJ1-2; 7 bases fit TRBD1. The CDR3 runs to 14 residues. The trim removed 7 bases at V and 5 bases at J, leaving 10 bases unmatched. Germline V gives CDR1 LNHDA, CDR2 SQIVND (reference sequence). The entire variable domain, with the rest obtained from reference TRBV19 and TRBJ1-2, is as follows: DGGITQSPKYLFRKEGQNVTLSCEQNLNHDAMYWYRQDPGQGLRLIYYSQIVNDFQKGDIAEGYSVSREKKESFPLTVTSAQKNPTAFYLCASTGTAVPYGYTFGSGTRLTVV.